The rows below give T cell receptor beta chains drawn from one sample of a study of cytomegalovirus exposure and HLA in healthy donors. Generated by immunoSEQ multiplex PCR, the TCRdb table keeps only in-frame clones and is missing some. Among around 150,000 clones, roughly 79% were seen once, and the ten largest hold 2.5% to 3%. Sequences were obtained from PBMCs. These receptors were obtained from a male donor in good health and CMV-seronegative. The CDR3 runs from the conserved cysteine through the conserved F or W.

V gene | CDR3 protein
TRBV6-5 | CASSYWGRANTEAFF
TRBV12-5 | CASGLVGDIGDEQYF
TRBV5-1 | CASSPSGGEQYF
TRBV12-5 | CASGLVRDWLQHF
TRBV7-9 | CASSLTDSLHYEQYF
TRBV10-3 | CAISVGQGGKNYGYTF
TRBV2 | CASRAAEANYGYTF
TRBV4-2 | CASSQAQLNTGELFF
TRBV20-1 | CSARDQGGQFF
TRBV29-1 | CSLKTGEQFF
TRBV9 | CASSVRDSGYSTDTQYF
TRBV15 | CATAGQGNTGELFF
TRBV29-1 | CSVIPWTGLIENEQFF
TRBV7-2 | CASSPRTGGRYEQYF
TRBV5-1 | CASSLEPSRVEQFF
TRBV30 | CAWDGGGGTEAFF
TRBV5-8 | CASNLGGGTEAFF
TRBV6-5 | CAASGSVVWETQYF
TRBV5-1 | CASSLGGSSDYEQYF
TRBV5-6 | CASSLGGGYPF
TRBV11-2 | CASSGRGLTTDTQYF
TRBV7-9 | CASSPGLLADTQYF
TRBV10-3 | CAISDYDSYEQYF
TRBV2 | CASRQGALGEKLFF
TRBV15 | CATSREGSQGNYGYTF
TRBV5-1 | CASSSTSGGYEQYF
TRBV7-3 | CASSLAGGQTDTQYF
TRBV13 | CASSHGTGVSYEQYF
TRBV4-2 | CASSQVHSGGAEYTQYF
TRBV4-3 | CASSQFDSRSSSYNSPLHF
TRBV27 | CASRAGHEQYF
TRBV7-9 | CASSSQTGEAFF
TRBV5-1 | CASSLGTSGVYEQYF
TRBV4-3 | CASSPGLAVGDEQFF
TRBV27 | CASSFRARLAENTGELFF
TRBV5-1 | CASAPFEGAGYNEQFF
TRBV9 | CASSPSGRNYEQYF
TRBV2 | CASIQREGYYEQYF
TRBV11-3 | CASSLGAEQFF
TRBV4-1 | CASSPGVTAGQPQHF
TRBV7-6 | CASSLLQVESSYNEQFF
TRBV5-1 | CASSLALAGEYAPYNEQFF
TRBV6-5 | CASSIDSRPSYEQYF
TRBV18 | CASSPLGEGQPQHF
TRBV9 | CASSAAGGSYEQYF
TRBV5-1 | CASSFPSGGFSNQPQHF